The clone carrying this T cell receptor (beta chain) was seen a few times. Its antigen is still unknown. The read finishes 3 residues shy of the CDR3 end, and the germline J gene is used to complete it. The CDR3 length is 11 residues. The germline V gene has CDR1 MNHEY and CDR2 SVGEGT. The V and J ends lost 6 bases and 7 bases respectively, with 9 bases between them. The assay was immunoSEQ multiplex PCR, and TCRdb's table has in-frame clones only and misses some. Listed for the sample are about 19,000 clones, none seen a single time. This sample was included in a study of T cell clonality in common variable immunodeficiency. Whole-study findings and limits: Reportedly, TCR beta sequences from common variable immunodeficiency showed fewer deletions and N-nucleotide insertions.

The chain couples TRBV6-2 or TRBV6-3 to TRBJ1-2; the D gene is possibly TRBD1 (6 bases). This TCR derives from a human donor with common variable immunodeficiency. Sample: peripheral blood mononuclear cells. This chain's CDR3 is CASRQGSGYTF. CDR3 bases read: TGTGCCAGCAGACAGGGTTCTGGC.